The T cell receptor (beta chain) under discussion was sequenced for a study of T-cell memory formation after mild COVID-19. Study background: TCR clusters largely stayed donor specific.

Study-wide points: The CD4+ clones that contracted clustered mainly within CM and EM, and the CD8+ clones concentrated in EMRA. Contracting clones from day 15 to 85 showed balanced CD4/CD8; later expanders favored CD4+.

In this sample, this clonotype turned up a few times. Its specificity is unknown. With 7 bases removed from V and 8 bases from J, the gap between germline ends came to 17 bases. The CDR3 has 13 amino acids. TCR alpha and TCR beta cDNA libraries carrying sample barcodes and UMIs came from 5'RACE with constant-segment primers. TCRdb passed the 5' RACE reads through MiXCR, listing each CDR3 protein once. Of approximately 210,000 distinct CDR3 sequences in the sample, roughly a tenth are singletons; the top ten hold 2.5% to 3.5%. The TCR originated in a young man who had mild COVID-19 (a few samples of this study predate the infection). Cell type and time point are not known. The sequenced sample consisted of PBMCs or a T cell subset sorted from them (not recorded which). The chain employs TRBV12-3 or TRBV12-4 and TRBJ1-2; D not resolved. CDR3 DNA: TGTGCCAGCACCAATTCCCCAGGTCCCGGCTACACCTTC. Translated, it gives CASTNSPGPGYTF.